Each of the 18 T cell receptor beta chains below was sequenced from the same sample in a study of cytomegalovirus exposure and HLA in healthy donors (dated by TCRdb to 2016 to 2017). Libraries were constructed by the immunoSEQ multiplex PCR assay. The multiplex PCR relied on a mix of 60 forward primers for TCR Vbeta segments and 13 reverse primers for TCR Jbeta segments. TCRdb re-hosts the immuneACCESS table, in-frame sequences only. Its copies lack some clones; in the studies checked, an unresolved V gene accounts for under half of them, and the cause for the rest is not known. Counted in this sample were over 85,000 clones; 76% of them appeared once. The ten largest make up roughly 2% of the sample. The sequenced sample consisted of PBMCs. The source is a man in his forties in good health and CMV-seronegative.

This chain connects TRBV9 to TRBJ2-3, with TRBD2 as a possible D gene (5 bases). V lost 4 bases, J lost 2 bases, and 8 bases lay in between. The CDR3 runs 13 residues. In germline, CDR1 is SGDLS, CDR2 YYNGEE. The CDR3 DNA reads as TGTGCCAGCAGCTCCGGGGTCACAGATACGCAGTATTTT. Residues: CASSSGVTDTQYF.

The chain joins TRBV7-2 to TRBJ2-3, with 10 nucleotides matching TRBD2. The CDR3 has 16 amino acids. With V trimmed by 5 bases and J by 0 bases, 5 bases remained unmatched. Germline lookup yields CDR1 SGHTA and CDR2 FQGNSA. The CDR3 nucleotides are TGTGCCAGCAGCCTAAAGCGGGGGGGCAGCACAGATACGCAGTATTTT. Translation: CASSLKRGGSTDTQYF. The entire variable domain, with the rest obtained from reference TRBV7-2 and TRBJ2-3, is as follows: GAGVSQSPSNKVTEKGKDVELRCDPISGHTALYWYRQSLGQGLEFLIYFQGNSAPDKSGLPSDRFSAERTGGSVSTLTIQRTQQEDSAVYLCASSLKRGGSTDTQYFGPGTRLTVL.

The chain carries TRBV6-5 and TRBJ2-5, with D unresolved. Germline CDR1 MNHEY, CDR2 SVGAGI. V dropped 0 bases and J dropped 1 base, with 9 bases sitting between them. CDR3 length: 15 amino acids. The CDR3 DNA reads as TGTGCCAGCAGTTACTCTATTGGAGTCCAAGAGACCCAGTACTTC. Protein: CASSYSIGVQETQYF.

J is TRBJ1-1 and V is TRBV7-2; 9 positions match TRBD1. The germline V gene encodes CDR1 SGHTA and CDR2 FQGNSA. The CDR3 runs to 15 residues. J was trimmed by 5 bases and V by 4 bases; bases with no gene match: 8. CDR3 DNA: TGTGCCAGCAGCTCCGGGTACAGGGGGCTTACTGAAGCTTTCTTT. Translation: CASSSGYRGLTEAFF.

This clone has just one count. The rearrangement joins TRBV7-2 to TRBJ2-3, with 12 bases aligning to TRBD2. With 4 bases clipped from V and 2 bases from J, the junction kept 4 bases outside the gene matches. Germline V gives CDR1 SGHTA, CDR2 FQGNSA. The CDR3 is 16 amino acids. CDR3 DNA: TGTGCCAGCAGCTCGCGACTAGCGGGAGTCACAGATACGCAGTATTTT. Translation gives CASSSRLAGVTDTQYF.

The chain combines TRBV18 with TRBJ1-4, with 10 bases fitting TRBD1. The CDR3 consists of 14 residues. Germline-derived CDR1 and CDR2 are KGHSH and LQKENI. The J segment lost 6 bases and the V segment lost 3 bases, leaving 1 base of the junction unmatched. The CDR3 loop reads CASSPGTGDEKLFF. The DNA of the CDR3 is TGTGCCAGCTCACCTGGGACAGGGGATGAAAAACTGTTTTTT.

This chain joins TRBV4-1 and TRBJ1-5; D not certain. V shed 0 bases and J shed 4 bases, with 7 bases lying between them. Germline V gene data show CDR1 as MGHRA and CDR2 as YSYEKL. The CDR3 covers 14 residues. The CDR3 DNA reads as TGCGCCAGCAGCCAAGATCGTCTAAATCAGCCCCAGCATTTT. Its translation: CASSQDRLNQPQHF.

Only a few counts were recorded for this clone. V and J are TRBV7-2 and TRBJ1-5; 10 bases are shared with TRBD1. Germline V lookup: CDR1 SGHTA, CDR2 FQGNSA. The CDR3 length is 16 residues. The trim removed 1 base at V and 6 bases at J, leaving 6 bases unmatched. CDR3 amino acids: CASSLDSTGGFQPQHF. In DNA, the CDR3 is TGTGCCAGCAGCTTAGATTCGACAGGGGGCTTTCAGCCCCAGCATTTT.

This rearrangement joins TRBV7-9 to TRBJ2-5; no clear D. The DNA matches TRBJ2-7 better at its end, which makes the J call doubtful. The CDR3 is 12 amino acids. Germline V lookup: CDR1 SEHNR, CDR2 FQNEAQ (reference sequence). CDR3 in amino acids: CASTEQDYEQYF. The CDR3 DNA follows: TGTGCCAGCACCGAACAAGACTACGAGCAGTACTTC.

The V call is TRBV7-9, the J call TRBJ1-1; 9 bases are shared with TRBD1. J lost 3 bases, V lost 5 bases, and 10 bases had no gene match. CDR1 is SEHNR and CDR2 is FQNEAQ in the germline V gene (reference sequence). The CDR3 is made up of 16 amino acids. The CDR3 coding sequence is TGTGCCAGCAGCCGGGGACAGGGTGGGGTAGACACTGAAGCTTTCTTT. This sequence encodes CASSRGQGGVDTEAFF.

This sequence joins TRBV4-1 and TRBJ2-3; 11 nucleotides agree with TRBD2. CDR3 length: 16 amino acids. Germline assignment: CDR1 MGHRA and CDR2 YSYEKL. The junction had 3 bases not matched to a gene; V was cut back by 3 bases and J by 1 base. CDR3 bases: TGCGCCAGCAGCCACGTGACTAGCGGGGGCACAGATACGCAGTATTTT. Translation: CASSHVTSGGTDTQYF.

The chain employs TRBV6-5 and TRBJ1-2; D remains ambiguous. The CDR3 is 16 amino acids. V was pared by 2 bases and J by 4 bases, with 17 bases between. Germline CDR1 MNHEY, CDR2 SVGAGI. This CDR3 is CASSYLSPESPYGYTF. CDR3 in DNA: TGTGCCAGCAGTTACCTCTCGCCGGAGAGCCCCTATGGCTACACCTTC.

The CDR3 loop reads CASSGTGWTYEQYF. The CDR3 coding sequence is TGTGCCAGTAGTGGGACAGGGTGGACTTACGAGCAGTACTTC. The rearrangement uses TRBV19 and TRBJ2-7; TRBD1 aligns across 9 bases. CDR1 is LNHDA and CDR2 is SQIVND in the germline V gene (reference sequence). The trim removed 5 bases at V and 4 bases at J, leaving 6 bases unmatched. The CDR3 is made up of 14 amino acids.

The chain is built from TRBV11-2 and TRBJ1-1, with TRBD1 as a possible D gene (5 bases). CDR3 length equals 13 residues. Trimming stripped 2 bases from V and 13 bases from J, with 17 bases between. Germline values: CDR1 SGHAT, CDR2 FQNNGV. The CDR3: CASSLLTVKGDFF. CDR3 DNA sequence: TGTGCCAGCAGCTTATTAACTGTCAAAGGGGATTTCTTT.

This clone has just a few counts. This chain joins TRBV11-2 and TRBJ2-7; possibly TRBD2 for D (6 bases). The V end lost 2 bases, the J end lost 0 bases, and 8 bases lay between the germline ends. Germline values: CDR1 SGHAT, CDR2 FQNNGV. The CDR3 runs 14 residues. In nucleotides, the CDR3 is TGTGCCAGCAGCTTATTGGAGGGCTCCTACGAGCAGTACTTC. Amino acid sequence: CASSLLEGSYEQYF.

The chain carries TRBV11-2 and TRBJ1-2; D not certain. Germline values: CDR1 SGHAT, CDR2 FQNNGV. The CDR3 is 18 residues long. Trimming took off 5 bases at V and 2 bases at J, with 24 bases between the two ends. The CDR3 is CASSVYEGAKDPNYGYTF. CDR3 DNA sequence: TGTGCCAGCAGCGTCTATGAGGGCGCGAAGGATCCAAACTATGGCTACACCTTC. Together with reference TRBV11-2 and TRBJ1-2, the CDR3 gives the full variable domain: EAGVAQSPRYKIIEKRQSVAFWCNPISGHATLYWYQQILGQGPKLLIQFQNNGVVDDSQLPKDRFSAERLKGVDSTLKIQPAKLEDSAVYLCASSVYEGAKDPNYGYTFGSGTRLTVV.

The chain joins TRBV10-3 to TRBJ2-7; a weak D match, TRBD1 (6 bases). This CDR3 has 15 amino acids. CDR1 is ENHRY and CDR2 is SYGVKD in the germline V gene. The V end was cut by 6 bases, the J end by 5 bases, with 20 bases between. CDR3 nucleotides: TGTGCCATCAGAGGGGACAATCGACCCCCCCACGAGCAGTACTTC. Translating it yields CAIRGDNRPPHEQYF.

The rearrangement links TRBV11-2 to TRBJ1-1, with a weak D call TRBD1 (6 bases). Trimming stripped 4 bases from V and 7 bases from J, with 13 bases between. CDR3 length: 13 residues. CDR1 and CDR2 from the germline V gene are SGHAT and FQNNGV. The CDR3 region has the DNA TGTGCCAGCAGCTGGGAACAGGGTCTTGAAGCTTTCTTT. Its protein product is CASSWEQGLEAFF. Drawing the rest from reference TRBV11-2 and TRBJ1-1, the complete variable domain is EAGVAQSPRYKIIEKRQSVAFWCNPISGHATLYWYQQILGQGPKLLIQFQNNGVVDDSQLPKDRFSAERLKGVDSTLKIQPAKLEDSAVYLCASSWEQGLEAFFGQGTRLTVV.